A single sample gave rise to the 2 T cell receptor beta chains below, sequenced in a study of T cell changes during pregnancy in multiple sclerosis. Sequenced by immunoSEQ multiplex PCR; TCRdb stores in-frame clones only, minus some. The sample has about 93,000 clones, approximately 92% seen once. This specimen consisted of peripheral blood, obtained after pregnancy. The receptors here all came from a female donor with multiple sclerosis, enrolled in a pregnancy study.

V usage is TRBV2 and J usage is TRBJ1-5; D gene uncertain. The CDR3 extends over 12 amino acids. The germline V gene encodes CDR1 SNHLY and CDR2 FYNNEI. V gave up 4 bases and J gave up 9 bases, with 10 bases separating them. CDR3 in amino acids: CASSGRGWPQHF. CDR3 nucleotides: TGTGCCAGCAGTGGCCGGGGTTGGCCCCAGCATTTT.

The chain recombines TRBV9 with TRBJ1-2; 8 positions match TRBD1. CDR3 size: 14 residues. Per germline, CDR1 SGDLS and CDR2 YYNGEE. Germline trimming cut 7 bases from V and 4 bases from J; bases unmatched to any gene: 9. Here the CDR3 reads CASGSGGSSYGYTF. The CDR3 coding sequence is TGTGCCAGCGGGTCAGGGGGCTCTAGCTATGGCTACACCTTC.